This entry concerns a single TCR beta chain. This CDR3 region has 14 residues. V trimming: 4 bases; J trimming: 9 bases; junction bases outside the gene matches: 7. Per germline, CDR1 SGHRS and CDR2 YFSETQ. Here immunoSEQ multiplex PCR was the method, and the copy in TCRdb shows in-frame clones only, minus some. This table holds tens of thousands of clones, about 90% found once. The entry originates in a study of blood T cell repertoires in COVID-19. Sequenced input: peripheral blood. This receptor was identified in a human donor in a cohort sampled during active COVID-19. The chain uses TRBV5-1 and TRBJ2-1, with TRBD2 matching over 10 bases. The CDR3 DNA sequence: TGCGCCAGCAGCAGACAGCGGGGGGGCATTGAGCAGTTCTTC. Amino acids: CASSRQRGGIEQFF. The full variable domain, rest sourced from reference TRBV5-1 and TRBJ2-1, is KAGVTQTPRYLIKTRGQQVTLSCSPISGHRSVSWYQQTPGQGLQFLFEYFSETQRNKGNFPGRFSGRQFSNSRSEMNVSTLELGDSALYLCASSRQRGGIEQFFGPGTRLTVL.